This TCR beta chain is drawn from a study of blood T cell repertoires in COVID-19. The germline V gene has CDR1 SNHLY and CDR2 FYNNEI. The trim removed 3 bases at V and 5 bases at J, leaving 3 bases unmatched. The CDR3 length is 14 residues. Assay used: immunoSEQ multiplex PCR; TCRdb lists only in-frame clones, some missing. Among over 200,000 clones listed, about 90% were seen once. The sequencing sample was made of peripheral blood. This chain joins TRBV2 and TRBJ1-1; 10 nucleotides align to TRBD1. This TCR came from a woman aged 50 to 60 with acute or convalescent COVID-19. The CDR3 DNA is TGTGCCAGCAGTGACCGGACAGGGGGAACTGAAGCTTTCTTT. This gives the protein CASSDRTGGTEAFF.